The 19 T cell receptor beta chains in this list originate from one sample, sequenced in a study of read filtering for tumor transcriptome and immune sequencing (dated by TCRdb to 2020 to 2021). Sequenced using an Illumina HiSeq 4000. Starting from 350 to 450 ng RNA, TCR libraries were constructed with the Immunoverse kit using molecular barcoded adaptors that cover the alpha/delta and beta/gamma chains. TCRdb reprocessed the public reads (quality trimming at Q25 with fastp, clone calling with MiXCR) and kept in-frame beta chains. Records with the same CDR3 protein are collapsed into one entry carrying the most frequent genes and DNA. This sample lists over 90,000 distinct CDR3 sequences; roughly a fifth were detected once. The ten largest clonotypes hold over 10% of the sample. What was sequenced was a population of CD138-negative cells sorted from bone marrow. The cell subset or site label, read with the paper, signifies: bone marrow mononuclear cells depleted of CD138+ plasma/myeloma cells by negative magnetic selection. The receptors were gathered from a donor aged 40 or over with multiple myeloma.

This clonotype was seen at least ten times. This chain joins TRBV5-1 and TRBJ1-4, with D perhaps TRBD1 (5 bases). V was clipped by 4 bases and J by 7 bases, with 17 bases between them. CDR3 length: 15 residues. From germline, CDR1 is SGHRS and CDR2 YFSETQ. This chain's CDR3 is CASSPLSGGSEKLFF. CDR3 DNA: TGCGCCAGCAGCCCCTTGTCCGGGGGTAGTGAAAAACTGTTTTTT.

This clonotype was counted ten times or more. In nucleotides, the CDR3 is TGTGCCAGCAGCCAGGGCAGGGTGCCCTACAATGAGCAGTTCTTC. The encoded protein is CASSQGRVPYNEQFF. V is TRBV7-8 and J is TRBJ2-1; a weak D match, TRBD1 (5 bases). CDR3 size: 15 residues. Germline V gene sequence: CDR1 SGHVS, CDR2 FQNEAQ. The V gene lost 5 bases and the J gene lost 2 bases, with 13 bases spanning the gap.

Comments on this clonotype: This sequence may be a read error, since a much larger clone differs from it by one base. V usage is TRBV4-1 and J usage is TRBJ1-2, with D perhaps matching TRBD1 (5 bases). Germline CDR1 and CDR2: MGHRA and YSYEKL. CDR3 length: 16 residues. CDR3 bases: TGCGCCAGCAGCCAAGAAGGGGCCATCCTTAACTATGGCCACACCTTC. It yields the protein CASSQEGAILNYGHTF.

This clonotype was detected a few times. Since a far larger clone is one base different, this is likely a read error. The chain uses TRBV12-3 or TRBV12-4 and TRBJ2-1, with TRBD2 matching 7 bases. The CDR3 runs 15 residues. The V segment lost 5 bases and the J segment 10 bases; nucleotides outside the gene matches: 14. The CDR3 DNA follows: TGTGCCAGCAGTCATCAACCGGGTCGGGAGGCCGAGCAGTTCTTC. It translates to CASSHQPGREAEQFF.

The chain combines TRBV11-2 with TRBJ2-4, with a possible D match to TRBD2 (6 bases). The CDR3 spans 14 residues. The germline V and J ends were trimmed by 1 base and 7 bases, with 11 bases remaining between them. Per germline, CDR1 SGHAT and CDR2 FQNNGV. The CDR3 DNA reads TGTGCCAGCAGCTTAGCTAGGGGACTGAACATTCAGTACTTC. The encoded protein is CASSLARGLNIQYF.

Many counts were recorded for this clonotype. V is TRBV5-1 and J is TRBJ2-7; D remains ambiguous. V dropped 1 base and J dropped 0 bases, with 8 bases sitting between them. The CDR3 totals 14 residues. CDR1 SGHRS and CDR2 YFSETQ come from the germline V gene. The CDR3 bases are TGCGCCAGCAGCTTGACGGGCATCTCCTACGAGCAGTACTTC. This gives the protein CASSLTGISYEQYF.

This clonotype occurred many times. The CDR3 sequence is CSAQRRENTGELFF. In DNA, the CDR3 is TGCAGCGCCCAGCGGAGGGAGAACACCGGGGAGCTGTTTTTT. The chain couples TRBV29-1 to TRBJ2-2, with a possible D match to TRBD2 (6 bases). Trimming took off 7 bases at V and 1 base at J, with 13 bases between the two ends. This CDR3 is built from 14 residues. Germline loops: CDR1 SQVTM, CDR2 ANQGSEA.

In its sample, this clonotype was seen many times. The rearrangement links TRBV4-1 to TRBJ2-3, with D maybe TRBD2 (5 bases). V lost 4 bases, J lost 0 bases, and 17 bases lay in between. CDR1 is MGHRA and CDR2 is YSYEKL in the germline V gene. CDR3 length: 17 residues. The CDR3 DNA reads TGCGCCAGCAGCCGCCCCTTAGCGACACTAAGCACAGATACGCAGTATTTT. Amino acid sequence: CASSRPLATLSTDTQYF.

This clonotype was seen only a few times. V is TRBV29-1 and J is TRBJ1-2; 11 bases fit TRBD1. J gave up 7 bases and V 5 bases, and 6 bases lay outside the gene matches. This CDR3 is 13 amino acids long. Germline CDR1 and CDR2: SQVTM and ANQGSEA. CDR3 DNA sequence: TGCAGCGTTAAGGGACAGGGGGTTCCTGGCTACACCTTC. Amino acid sequence: CSVKGQGVPGYTF.

The chain combines TRBV2 with TRBJ2-5; D is ambiguous. CDR1 and CDR2 (germline): SNHLY, FYNNEI. The CDR3 totals 11 residues. Trimming pared 5 bases from V and 3 bases from J, leaving 4 bases between. The CDR3 bases are TGTGCCAGCAGTAGTAAAGAGACCCAGTACTTC. Amino acid sequence: CASSSKETQYF.

On this clonotype: Given a far larger clone just one base away, this is likely a sequencing read error. The chain links TRBV6-2 or TRBV6-3 to TRBJ2-5, with 8 bases matching TRBD1. The CDR3 length is 12 residues. Germline CDR1 reads MNHEY; CDR2 reads SVGEGT. The CDR3 sequence: CGSRRDRETQYF. The CDR3, as DNA: TGTGGCAGCAGAAGGGACAGGGAGACCCAGTACTTC.

This clonotype was seen a handful of times. V usage is TRBV12-3 or TRBV12-4 and J usage is TRBJ1-5; TRBD1 matches at 7 bases. Losses at the gene ends were 5 bases for V and 3 bases for J; bases not matched to a gene: 7. The CDR3 runs to 15 residues. CDR3 DNA: TGTGCCAGCAGTCTAACGGGACAGAACAATCAGCCCCAGCATTTT. Translation gives CASSLTGQNNQPQHF.

About this clonotype: A junction end diverges from the germline sequence, so it may reflect a read error. The V gene is TRBV7-9, the J gene TRBJ2-1; a possible D gene is TRBD1 (5 bases). Germline V gene sequence: CDR1 SEHNR, CDR2 FQNEAQ (reference sequence). This CDR3 spans 13 amino acids. The CDR3 loop reads CASSRAGPNKQFF. In nucleotides, the CDR3 is TGTGCCAGCAGCCGGGCAGGGCCCAATAAGCAGTTCTTC.

In its sample, this clonotype was seen many times. The V gene is TRBV7-9, the J gene TRBJ1-1; tentatively, D is TRBD1 (5 bases). Trimming took 5 bases from V and 5 from J, leaving 15 bases between them. From germline, CDR1 is SEHNR and CDR2 FQNEAQ (reference sequence). This CDR3 contains 14 residues. CDR3: CASSPMDRGTEAFF. In DNA, the CDR3 is TGTGCCAGCAGCCCCATGGACCGGGGGACTGAAGCTTTCTTT.

CDR3 DNA sequence: TGTGCCACCAGTGGCGCAGGGGCCTCGAACACTGAAGCTTTCTTT. Amino acids: CATSGAGASNTEAFF. The rearrangement links TRBV24-1 to TRBJ1-1; tentatively, D is TRBD1 (6 bases). V gave up 5 bases and J gave up 1 base, with 13 bases separating them. In germline, CDR1 is KGHDR, CDR2 SFDVKD. CDR3 length: 15 amino acids.

This clonotype was found many times. This rearrangement joins TRBV6-5 to TRBJ1-2; tentative D call: TRBD1 (6 bases). Trimming stripped 8 bases from V and 5 bases from J, with 15 bases between. This CDR3 comprises 13 residues. Germline CDR1 is MNHEY and CDR2 is SVGAGI. CDR3 sequence reads: CASRGALMYGYTF. In DNA form, the CDR3 reads TGTGCCAGCCGGGGGGCTCTGATGTATGGCTACACCTTC.

This clonotype appeared once. This may be a read error: a much more frequent sequence differs by one nucleotide. The rearrangement joins TRBV11-2 to TRBJ2-3; perhaps TRBD2 as D (7 bases). The V gene lost 8 bases and the J gene lost 8 bases, with 20 bases spanning the gap. This CDR3 spans 14 amino acids. The germline CDR1 and CDR2 sequences are SGHAT and FQNNGV. The CDR3 sequence: CASSGGRKGGTQYF. The CDR3 bases are TGTGCCAGCTCGGGGGGCAGAAAGGGAGGTACGCAGTATTTT.

As concerns this clonotype: It may be a read error: a sequence one base away is much more abundant. V gene TRBV2 combines with J gene TRBJ1-2; TRBD1 is a possible D gene (5 bases). Looked up from germline, CDR1 is SNHLY and CDR2 is FYNNEI. The CDR3 is 13 amino acids. DNA for the CDR3: TGTGCCGGCAGAGTAGGGGCAGACTATGGCTACACCTTC. It is translated as CAGRVGADYGYTF.

This clonotype has at least ten counts. The chain is built from TRBV2 and TRBJ1-1, with D uncertain. V lost 7 bases to trimming and J lost 4 bases, with 19 bases between them. CDR1 and CDR2 from the germline V gene are SNHLY and FYNNEI. The CDR3 is made up of 15 amino acids. CDR3 sequence (DNA): TGTGCCAGCACCCGGGAAAAGGAAATACGCACTGAAGCTTTCTTT. As protein: CASTREKEIRTEAFF.